Below are 22 T cell receptor beta chains sequenced from a single sample in a study of T cell responses to AZD1222 COVID-19 vaccine. Clones were sequenced by immunoSEQ multiplex PCR, and TCRdb holds only the in-frame ones, with some missing. Among some 110,000 clones, roughly 90% were seen once, and the ten largest hold roughly 4.4%. The specimen comprised peripheral blood, sampled on day 0 of AZD1222 vaccination. Every receptor here comes from an adult in good health.

V is TRBV29-1 and J is TRBJ1-1, with D maybe TRBD1 (6 bases). Per germline, CDR1 SQVTM and CDR2 ANQGSEA. Trimming left V 7 bases short and J 5 bases short, with 11 bases between. This CDR3 region has 11 residues. CDR3 DNA: TGCAGCGCGACAGGACGGACTGAAGCTTTCTTT. This sequence encodes CSATGRTEAFF.

The rearrangement uses TRBV9 and TRBJ2-2; 12 bases align to TRBD1. V lost 0 bases and J lost 3; bases outside the gene matches: 6. This CDR3 is 18 amino acids long. Germline CDR1 and CDR2: SGDLS and YYNGEE. CDR3 DNA: TGTGCCAGCAGCGTAGCCCCGGGGGACAGGGGGCACACCGGGGAGCTGTTTTTT. As protein: CASSVAPGDRGHTGELFF.

The chain uses TRBV7-2 and TRBJ2-1; 7 bases are a match to TRBD2. J gave up 3 bases and V 5 bases, and 10 bases lay outside the gene matches. The germline gives CDR1 SGHTA, CDR2 FQGNSA. The length of the CDR3 is 16 residues. CDR3 nucleotide sequence: TGTGCCAGCAGCCCAAGTCTAGGGAGGGTCTACAATGAGCAGTTCTTC. Translated: CASSPSLGRVYNEQFF.

This clone has only one observation. The V and J genes are TRBV7-2 and TRBJ1-1; possible D gene TRBD1, 5 bases. This CDR3 has 13 residues. V was pared by 5 bases and J by 1 base, with 8 bases between. Per germline, CDR1 SGHTA and CDR2 FQGNSA. As DNA, the CDR3 is TGTGCCAGCAGCCACGGACAGAACACTGAAGCTTTCTTT. The encoded protein is CASSHGQNTEAFF.

The genes are TRBV6-5 and TRBJ2-3; the match to TRBD1 covers 8 bases. Germline V gene sequence: CDR1 MNHEY, CDR2 SVGAGI. The ends lost 7 bases at V and 1 base at J; junction bases unmatched: 4. This CDR3 is built from 14 residues. The CDR3 nucleotides are TGTGCCAGCATAGGACAGGGCGGCACAGATACGCAGTATTTT. As protein: CASIGQGGTDTQYF.

The CDR3 loop reads CSASNPSSGNTIYF. The DNA for the CDR3 is TGCAGTGCTAGTAACCCGAGCTCTGGAAACACCATATATTTT. The rearrangement joins TRBV20-1 to TRBJ1-3; the D is unclear. The CDR3 spans 14 residues. V lost 3 bases, J lost 0 bases, and 9 bases lay in between. Germline loops: CDR1 DFQATT, CDR2 SNEGSKA (reference sequence).

This chain links TRBV5-1 with TRBJ1-6, with TRBD1 identical over 9 bases. V was clipped by 0 bases and J by 4 bases; unmatched bases: 5. Per germline, CDR1 SGHRS and CDR2 YFSETQ. CDR3 size: 17 residues. CDR3 sequence (DNA): TGCGCCAGCAGCTTGGAGGGACAGGGACGTTATAATTCACCCCTCCACTTT. Residues: CASSLEGQGRYNSPLHF.

This chain links TRBV4-2 with TRBJ1-1; D unclear. Germline V CDR1 and CDR2: LGHNA, YNFKEQ. Trimming left V 1 base short and J 0 bases short, with 9 bases between. The CDR3 sequence is 15 residues long. CDR3 protein: CASSQGQSMNTEAFF. For the CDR3, the DNA is TGTGCCAGCAGCCAAGGCCAGTCCATGAACACTGAAGCTTTCTTT.

This clone was observed a single time. This chain uses TRBV19 with TRBJ2-3; 13 positions agree with TRBD2. The CDR3 totals 19 residues. V was clipped by 2 bases and J by 3 bases; unmatched bases: 11. CDR1 and CDR2 from the germline V gene are LNHDA and SQIVND (reference sequence). CDR3 DNA sequence: TGTGCCAGTAGTATAACTAGCGGGAGGGCCACATCAGAGACAGATACGCAGTATTTT. This gives the protein CASSITSGRATSETDTQYF.

This chain connects TRBV7-2 to TRBJ2-1; D assignment may be TRBD1 or TRBD2 (5 bases each). Germline V CDR1 and CDR2: SGHTA, FQGNSA. Trimming shortened V by 8 bases and J by 6 bases, and 11 bases separated the two germline ends. The CDR3 length is 12 residues. The DNA of the CDR3 is TGTGCCAGCCACGAGGGGTCCAATGAGCAGTTCTTC. Translation: CASHEGSNEQFF.

V usage is TRBV6-4 and J usage is TRBJ2-1, with 12 bases that match TRBD2. CDR1 and CDR2 from the germline V gene are MRHNA and SNTAGT. This CDR3 is 16 amino acids long. With 5 bases clipped from V and 5 bases from J, the junction kept 7 bases outside the gene matches. The CDR3 reads CASSPETSGGHNEQFF. Here the CDR3 DNA reads TGTGCCAGCAGTCCCGAGACTAGCGGGGGCCACAATGAGCAGTTCTTC.

J is TRBJ2-5 and V is TRBV6-2 or TRBV6-3; 7 positions agree with TRBD1. V shed 0 bases and J 2 bases; nucleotides not matched to a gene: 6. Germline values: CDR1 MNHEY, CDR2 SVGEGT. This CDR3 spans 16 amino acids. The CDR3 is CASSYSSPGQQETQYF. CDR3 DNA sequence: TGTGCCAGCAGTTACTCGTCCCCGGGACAGCAAGAGACCCAGTACTTC.

V usage is TRBV5-5 and J usage is TRBJ1-2; 8 nucleotides line up with TRBD1. The trim removed 2 bases at V and 5 bases at J, leaving 8 bases unmatched. Germline V gene sequence: CDR1 SGHKS, CDR2 YYEKEE (reference sequence). The CDR3 covers 15 residues. The CDR3 nucleotides are TGTGCCAGCAGCTTTAGTGGACAGGGAGGGTATGGCTACACCTTC. Residues: CASSFSGQGGYGYTF.

V gene TRBV2 combines with J gene TRBJ2-7, with a possible D match to TRBD2 (7 bases). The germline V gene has CDR1 SNHLY and CDR2 FYNNEI. The germline V and J ends were trimmed by 7 bases and 3 bases, with 16 bases remaining between them. The CDR3 consists of 14 residues. The CDR3 is CASNLGGHGYEQYF. Here the CDR3 DNA reads TGTGCCAGCAATTTGGGGGGGCATGGCTACGAGCAGTACTTC.

CDR3 nucleotide sequence: TGTGCCAGCAGTTTATTCAGGGGGCTTGGCTATGGCTACACCTTC. Translated, it gives CASSLFRGLGYGYTF. The V and J genes are TRBV27 and TRBJ1-2; TRBD1 matches at 8 bases. J lost 4 bases, V lost 1 base, and 5 bases had no gene match. This CDR3 is 15 amino acids long. Germline V lookup: CDR1 MNHEY, CDR2 SMNVEV (reference sequence).

This chain links TRBV7-2 with TRBJ1-2, with 7 bases that match TRBD1. V dropped 5 bases and J dropped 6; count of bases not matched to a gene: 6. The CDR3 is 13 amino acids. CDR1 SGHTA and CDR2 FQGNSA come from the germline V gene. CDR3 sequence (DNA): TGTGCCAGCAGCACGAGAGACAGGGATGGCTACACCTTC. As protein: CASSTRDRDGYTF.

This clone has just a few counts. The chain has TRBV6-2 or TRBV6-3 and TRBJ1-1; TRBD1 might be the D (6 bases). This CDR3 is 14 amino acids long. V was shortened by 2 bases and J by 5 bases, with 12 bases between the two germline ends. Germline V gene data show CDR1 as MNHEY and CDR2 as SVGEGT. DNA for the CDR3: TGTGCCAGCAGTTACGGCCTGGGGGCGACTGAAGCTTTCTTT. This translates into CASSYGLGATEAFF.

V is TRBV7-9 and J is TRBJ1-3; no firm D call. V shed 8 bases and J shed 0 bases, with 11 bases lying between them. There are 14 residues in the CDR3. CDR1 and CDR2 from the germline V gene are SEHNR and FQNEAQ (reference sequence). For the CDR3, the DNA is TGTGCCAGCCCAACGGGGAGCTCTGGAAACACCATATATTTT. Translated, it gives CASPTGSSGNTIYF.

The chain links TRBV18 to TRBJ2-7; D is uncertain. The CDR3 sequence is 14 residues long. Trimming cost V 0 bases and J 0 bases, with 6 bases left between them. Germline V gives CDR1 KGHSH, CDR2 LQKENI. CDR3 DNA: TGTGCCAGCTCACCACCGCCGAGCTCCTACGAGCAGTACTTC. This gives the protein CASSPPPSSYEQYF. Drawing the rest from reference TRBV18 and TRBJ2-7, the complete variable domain is NAGVMQNPRHLVRRRGQEARLRCSPMKGHSHVYWYRQLPEEGLKFMVYLQKENIIDESGMPKERFSAEFPKEGPSILRIQQVVRGDSAAYFCASSPPPSSYEQYFGPGTRLTVT.

The rearrangement joins TRBV12-3 or TRBV12-4 to TRBJ2-7; D may be TRBD1 (6 bases). Trimming removed 3 bases from V and 6 bases from J, with 9 bases in between. This CDR3 contains 12 residues. The CDR3 sequence is CASSFRGSEQYF. DNA for the CDR3: TGTGCCAGCAGTTTCAGGGGATCCGAGCAGTACTTC.

The J gene is TRBJ2-4, the V gene TRBV5-1, with a weak D call TRBD1 (6 bases). The germline CDR1 and CDR2 sequences are SGHRS and YFSETQ. Trimming cost V 2 bases and J 8 bases, with 14 bases left between them. The CDR3 covers 14 residues. CDR3 DNA: TGCGCCAGCAGCTTCGACCAGGGGAGTGACATTCAGTACTTC. It codes for CASSFDQGSDIQYF.

The J gene is TRBJ1-5, the V gene TRBV6-4; a possible D gene is TRBD1 (5 bases). The CDR3 covers 13 residues. Trimming took off 8 bases at V and 6 bases at J, with 14 bases between the two ends. Germline assignment: CDR1 MRHNA and CDR2 SNTAGT. The CDR3 DNA is TGTGCCAGCTCGGGGGATGGCGGTCAGCCCCAGCATTTT. Amino acid sequence: CASSGDGGQPQHF.